The entry that follows covers one T cell receptor beta chain sequence. Its antigen is currently unknown. The germline gives CDR1 SGHNT, CDR2 YENEEA. The CDR3 spans 18 residues. V lost 1 base to trimming and J lost 9 bases, with 22 bases between them. This table comes from immunoSEQ multiplex PCR, and its TCRdb copy is limited to in-frame clones, with some not included. The sample carries about 34,000 clones, less than 85% recorded once. The data originate from a study of STAT5B mutations in CD4+ large granular lymphocyte leukemia. The overall study: Among healthy donors, a particular HLA allele went with more CDR3 'QG' motifs.

Findings of the study overall: Compared with healthy controls (2/35), patient top clones favored TRBV06 (8/27).

The chain is built from TRBV11-3 and TRBJ1-6; perhaps TRBD1 as D (5 bases). The receptor comes from a human donor in good health. The sequencing sample was made of CD4+ T cells from blood buffy coats. CDR3 region: CASSLGGRQPVVSSPLHF. The CDR3 coding sequence is TGTGCCAGCAGCTTAGGGGGACGACAGCCCGTCGTATCTTCACCCCTCCACTTT.